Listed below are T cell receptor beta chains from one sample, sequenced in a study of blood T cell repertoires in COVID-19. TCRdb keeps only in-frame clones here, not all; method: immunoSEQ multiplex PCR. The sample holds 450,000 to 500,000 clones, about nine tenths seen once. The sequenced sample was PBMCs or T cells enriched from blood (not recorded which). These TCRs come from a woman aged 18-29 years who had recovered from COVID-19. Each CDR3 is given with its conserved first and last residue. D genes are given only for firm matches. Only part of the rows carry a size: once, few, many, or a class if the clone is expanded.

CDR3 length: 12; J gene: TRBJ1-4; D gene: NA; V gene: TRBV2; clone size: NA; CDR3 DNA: TGTGCCAGCAATCTCTTTAATGAAAAACTGTTTTTT; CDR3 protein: CASNLFNEKLFF
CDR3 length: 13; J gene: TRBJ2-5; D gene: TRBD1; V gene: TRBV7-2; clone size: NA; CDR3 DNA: TGTGCCAGCAGCCGGGACAGGCAAGAGACCCAGTACTTC; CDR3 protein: CASSRDRQETQYF
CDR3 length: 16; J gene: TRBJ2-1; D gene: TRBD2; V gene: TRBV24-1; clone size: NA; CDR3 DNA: TGTGCCACCAGTGATCAAGCGGGGGGTAGCTACAATGAGCAGTTCTTC; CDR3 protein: CATSDQAGGSYNEQFF
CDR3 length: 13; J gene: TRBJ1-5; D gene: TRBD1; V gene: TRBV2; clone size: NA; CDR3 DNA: TGTGCCAGCAACGCACAGGGGGCTCAGCCCCAGCATTTT; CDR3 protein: CASNAQGAQPQHF
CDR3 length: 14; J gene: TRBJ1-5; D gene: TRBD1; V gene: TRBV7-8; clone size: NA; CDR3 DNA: TGTGCCAGCAGCTCCCGACAGGGGTATCAGCCCCAGCATTTT; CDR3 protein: CASSSRQGYQPQHF
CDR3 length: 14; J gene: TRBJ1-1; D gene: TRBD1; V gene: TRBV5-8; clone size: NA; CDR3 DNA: TGTGCCAGCAGCCACGGACAGGAGAACACTGAAGCTTTCTTT; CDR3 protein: CASSHGQENTEAFF
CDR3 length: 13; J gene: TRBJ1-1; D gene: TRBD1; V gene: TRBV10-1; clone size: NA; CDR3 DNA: TGCGCCAGCAGTCGGGACAGACGGACTGAAGCTTTCTTT; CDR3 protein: CASSRDRRTEAFF
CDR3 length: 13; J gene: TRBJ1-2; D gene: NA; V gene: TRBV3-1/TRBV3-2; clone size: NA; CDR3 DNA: TGTGCCAGCAGCCCTGACAGAGACTATGGCTACACCTTC; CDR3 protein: CASSPDRDYGYTF
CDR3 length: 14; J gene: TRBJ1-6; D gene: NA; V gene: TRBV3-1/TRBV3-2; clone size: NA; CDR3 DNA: TGTGCCAGCAGCCAATCTCCCCAGCGGGGTACCCTCCACTTT; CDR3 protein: CASSQSPQRGTLHF
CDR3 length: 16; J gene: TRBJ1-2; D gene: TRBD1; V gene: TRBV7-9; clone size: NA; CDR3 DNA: TGTGCCAGCAGCCTCCCCGGGACAGGGTCTATCTATGGCTACACCTTC; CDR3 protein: CASSLPGTGSIYGYTF
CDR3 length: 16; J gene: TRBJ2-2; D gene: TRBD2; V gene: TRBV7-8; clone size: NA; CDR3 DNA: TGTGCCAGCAGCCCTACCGGGAGGGCAAACACCGGGGAGCTGTTTTTT; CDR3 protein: CASSPTGRANTGELFF
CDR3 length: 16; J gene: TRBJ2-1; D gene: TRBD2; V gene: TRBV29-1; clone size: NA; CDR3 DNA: TGCAGCGTTGAACGGACTAGCGGGGGGGCCTCGGATGAGCAGTTCTTC; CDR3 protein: CSVERTSGGASDEQFF
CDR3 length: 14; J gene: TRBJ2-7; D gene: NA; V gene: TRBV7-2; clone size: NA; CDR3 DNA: TGTGCCAGCAGCCCCGTTCACAGGGATTACGAGCAGTACTTC; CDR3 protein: CASSPVHRDYEQYF
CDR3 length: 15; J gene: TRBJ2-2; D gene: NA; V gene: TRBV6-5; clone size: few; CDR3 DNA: TGTGCCAGCAGTTACCAACAGGGAATAGCCGGGGAGCTGTTTTTT; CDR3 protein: CASSYQQGIAGELFF
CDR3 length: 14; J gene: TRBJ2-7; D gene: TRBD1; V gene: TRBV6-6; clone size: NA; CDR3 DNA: TGTGCCAGCAGCGACAGGGGAATTACGTACGAGCAGTACTTC; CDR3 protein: CASSDRGITYEQYF
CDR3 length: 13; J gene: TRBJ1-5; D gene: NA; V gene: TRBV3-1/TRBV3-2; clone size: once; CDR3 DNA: TGTGCCAGCAGCCAAGGGGGGGGCAGCTTGCAGCATTTT; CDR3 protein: CASSQGGGSLQHF
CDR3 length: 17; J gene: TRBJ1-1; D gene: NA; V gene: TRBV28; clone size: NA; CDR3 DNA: TGTGCCAGCAGGGACAGCCCAGCCAGGCGTGTGAACACTGAAGCTTTCTTT; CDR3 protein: CASRDSPARRVNTEAFF
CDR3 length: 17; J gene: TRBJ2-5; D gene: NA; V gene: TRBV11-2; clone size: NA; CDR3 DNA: TGTGCCAGCAGCTCACAGGGGGGGAATGGCCCACAAGAGACCCAGTACTTC; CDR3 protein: CASSSQGGNGPQETQYF
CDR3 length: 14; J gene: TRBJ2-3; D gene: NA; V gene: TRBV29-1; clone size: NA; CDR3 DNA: TGCAGCGTTGAAGATCGCCAGGGGTGGGGTACGCAGTATTTT; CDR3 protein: CSVEDRQGWGTQYF
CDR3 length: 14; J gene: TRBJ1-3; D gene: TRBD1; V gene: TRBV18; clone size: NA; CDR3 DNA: TGTGCCAGCTCACCAAACAGGGGAGGAAACACCATATATTTT; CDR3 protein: CASSPNRGGNTIYF
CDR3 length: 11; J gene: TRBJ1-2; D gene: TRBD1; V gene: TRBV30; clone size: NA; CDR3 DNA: TGTGCCTATGACAGGGCGGAAGGCTACACCTTC; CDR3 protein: CAYDRAEGYTF
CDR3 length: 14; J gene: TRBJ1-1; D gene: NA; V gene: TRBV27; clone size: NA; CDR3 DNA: TGTGCCAGCACCGGGGGGGCCTTGAACACTGAAGCTTTCTTT; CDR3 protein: CASTGGALNTEAFF
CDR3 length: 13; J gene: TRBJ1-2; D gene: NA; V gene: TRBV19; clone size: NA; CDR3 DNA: TGTGCCAGTAGTATTGGGAGTAACTATGGCTACACCTTC; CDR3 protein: CASSIGSNYGYTF